The T cell receptor beta chain under discussion was sequenced for a study of cytomegalovirus exposure and HLA in healthy donors. 60 Vbeta and 13 Jbeta primers were used in PCR. Here immunoSEQ multiplex PCR was the method, and the copy in TCRdb shows in-frame clones only, minus some. This sample has 190,000 or so clones, with around three quarters found just once. Germline V gene data show CDR1 as SGHTA and CDR2 as FQGNSA. The CDR3 is made up of 15 amino acids. Trimming pared 5 bases from V and 10 bases from J, leaving 20 bases between. This receptor was taken from a boy aged 5-17 years in good health and CMV-seronegative. Sequencing was carried out using PBMCs. The chain employs TRBV7-2 and TRBJ1-4; possibly TRBD1 for D (5 bases). CDR3 bases: TGTGCCAGCAGCCCCGACAGTGGGCATTTTGGAAAACTGTTTTTT. Protein: CASSPDSGHFGKLFF. The variable domain in full, with the rest retrieved from reference TRBV7-2 and TRBJ1-4, is GAGVSQSPSNKVTEKGKDVELRCDPISGHTALYWYRQSLGQGLEFLIYFQGNSAPDKSGLPSDRFSAERTGGSVSTLTIQRTQQEDSAVYLCASSPDSGHFGKLFFGSGTQLSVL.